The clone carrying this TCR beta chain has just one count. This record comes from a study of control samples from healthy donors and cancer patients. The CDR3 totals 15 residues. Using immunoSEQ multiplex PCR, the repertoire was profiled, and TCRdb retains in-frame clones only, with some absent. The sample lists around 99,000 clones; 75% to 95% were seen once. The source material was blood. The sequence came from a human donor in good health. The donor label of this sample is uncertain. The chain is built from TRBV21-1 and TRBJ2-1; the table names TRBD1, a call not compared with the DNA. TRBV21-1 is a known pseudogene. In DNA form, the CDR3 reads TGTGCCAGCAGCGCTCGGACAGTACCTTTTGTAGAGCAGTTCTTC. Translated: CASSARTVPFVEQFF.